This T cell receptor (beta chain) was documented in a study of CD8 T cells in ankylosing spondylitis. Study outcomes and limitations: A motif in TCR beta, a set of fewer than ten highly homologous variants, appeared characteristic of ankylosing spondylitis blood. Prior work had noted some motif variants in reactive arthritis blood and synovial fluid. Disease-linked clones reportedly concentrated significantly in matched ankylosing spondylitis synovial fluid. Disease-associated clonotypes exhibited CD8+ identity and were relatively infrequent in peripheral blood.

The table lists this clonotype with many counts. Its target is unknown. CDR1 and CDR2 from the germline V gene are SGHTA and FQGNSA. Trimming took 6 bases from V and 6 from J, leaving 11 bases between them. CDR3 length: 13 residues. Scientists made TCR beta libraries using quantitative 5'-RACE with molecular barcodes. TCRdb used MiXCR to reprocess the 5' RACE reads, holding one entry per CDR3 protein. The repertoire holds hundreds of thousands of distinct CDR3 sequences, with roughly an eighth as singletons. Sequenced: blood, either unsorted or a sorted T cell fraction (not recorded which). The receptor comes from a male donor with ankylosing spondylitis. The chain links TRBV7-2 to TRBJ2-2; D is ambiguous. CDR3 nucleotide sequence: TGTGCCAGCAGTTCGTTTCGGGCCGGGGAGCTGTTTTTT. This sequence encodes CASSSFRAGELFF. Using reference TRBV7-2 and TRBJ2-2 for the parts outside the CDR3, the full variable domain is GAGVSQSPSNKVTEKGKDVELRCDPISGHTALYWYRQSLGQGLEFLIYFQGNSAPDKSGLPSDRFSAERTGGSVSTLTIQRTQQEDSAVYLCASSSFRAGELFFGEGSRLTVL.